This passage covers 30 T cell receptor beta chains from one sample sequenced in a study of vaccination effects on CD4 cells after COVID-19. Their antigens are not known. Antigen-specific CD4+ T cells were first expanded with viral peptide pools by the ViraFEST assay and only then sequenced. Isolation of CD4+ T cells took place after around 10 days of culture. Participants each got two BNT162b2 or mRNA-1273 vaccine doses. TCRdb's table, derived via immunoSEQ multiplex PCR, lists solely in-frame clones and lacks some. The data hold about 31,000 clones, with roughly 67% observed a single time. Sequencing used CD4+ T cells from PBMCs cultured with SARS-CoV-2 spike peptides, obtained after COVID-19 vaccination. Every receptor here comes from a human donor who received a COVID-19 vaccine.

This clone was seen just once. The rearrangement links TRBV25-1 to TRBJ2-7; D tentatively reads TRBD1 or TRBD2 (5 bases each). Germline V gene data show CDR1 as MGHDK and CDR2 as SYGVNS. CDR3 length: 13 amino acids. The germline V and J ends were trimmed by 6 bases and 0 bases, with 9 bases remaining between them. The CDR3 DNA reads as TGTGCCAGCAGCAGGGAGAGCTCCTACGAGCAGTACTTC. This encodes CASSRESSYEQYF.

This chain's CDR3 is CASSTRTSGNYEQYF. DNA for the CDR3: TGTGCCAGCAGTACCCGGACTAGCGGGAACTACGAGCAGTACTTC. The rearrangement joins TRBV6-5 to TRBJ2-7, with 12 nucleotides matching TRBD2. From germline, CDR1 is MNHEY and CDR2 SVGAGI. V shed 5 bases and J 3 bases; nucleotides not matched to a gene: 5. The CDR3 spans 15 residues.

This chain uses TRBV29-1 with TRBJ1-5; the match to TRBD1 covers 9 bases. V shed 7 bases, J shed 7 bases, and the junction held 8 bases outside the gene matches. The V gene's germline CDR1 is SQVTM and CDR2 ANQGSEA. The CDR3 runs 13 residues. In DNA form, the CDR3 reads TGCAGCGCTGCCGGGACAGGGCGACAGCCCCAGCATTTT. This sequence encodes CSAAGTGRQPQHF.

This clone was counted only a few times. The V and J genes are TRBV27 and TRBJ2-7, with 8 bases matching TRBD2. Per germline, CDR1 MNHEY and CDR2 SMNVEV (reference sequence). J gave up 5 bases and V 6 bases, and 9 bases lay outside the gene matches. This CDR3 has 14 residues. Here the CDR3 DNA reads TGTGCCAGCAGCTTCCTAGCGGGCCAGGACGAGCAGTACTTC. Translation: CASSFLAGQDEQYF.

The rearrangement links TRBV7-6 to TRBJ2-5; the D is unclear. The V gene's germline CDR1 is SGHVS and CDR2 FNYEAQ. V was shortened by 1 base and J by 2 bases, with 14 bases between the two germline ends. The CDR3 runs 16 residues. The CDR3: CASSLEGAPGQETQYF. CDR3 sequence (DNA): TGTGCCAGCAGCTTAGAAGGCGCGCCCGGTCAAGAGACCCAGTACTTC.

The CDR3 loop reads CASSPLSLTGDTEAFF. CDR3 DNA: TGTGCCAGCAGCCCCTTATCCCTGACAGGGGACACTGAAGCTTTCTTT. The V gene is TRBV6-6, the J gene TRBJ1-1, with 8 nucleotides matching TRBD1. V shed 6 bases, J shed 3 bases, and the junction held 12 bases outside the gene matches. Germline lookup yields CDR1 MNHNY and CDR2 SVGAGI (reference sequence). CDR3 size: 16 residues.

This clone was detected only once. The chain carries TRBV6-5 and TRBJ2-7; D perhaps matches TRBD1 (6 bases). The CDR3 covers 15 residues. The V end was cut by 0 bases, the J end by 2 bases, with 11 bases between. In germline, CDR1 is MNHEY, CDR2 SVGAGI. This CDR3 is CASSYSQGQTYEQYF. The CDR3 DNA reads TGTGCCAGCAGTTACTCCCAGGGGCAAACCTACGAGCAGTACTTC.

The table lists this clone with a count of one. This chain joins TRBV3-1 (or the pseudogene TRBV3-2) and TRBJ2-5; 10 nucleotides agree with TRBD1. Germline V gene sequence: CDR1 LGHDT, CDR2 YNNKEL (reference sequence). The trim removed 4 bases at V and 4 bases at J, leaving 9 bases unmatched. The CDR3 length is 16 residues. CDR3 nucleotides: TGTGCCAGCAGCCTTTCGACAGGGGGCAGGGGAGAGACCCAGTACTTC. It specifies CASSLSTGGRGETQYF.

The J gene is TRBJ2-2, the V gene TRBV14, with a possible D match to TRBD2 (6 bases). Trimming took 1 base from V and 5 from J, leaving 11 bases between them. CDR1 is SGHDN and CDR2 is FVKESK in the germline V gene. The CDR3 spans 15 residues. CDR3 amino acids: CASSQALGSTGELFF. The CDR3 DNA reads TGTGCCAGCAGCCAAGCTCTCGGGAGTACCGGGGAGCTGTTTTTT. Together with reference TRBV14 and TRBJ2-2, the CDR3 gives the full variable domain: EAGVTQFPSHSVIEKGQTVTLRCDPISGHDNLYWYRRVMGKEIKFLLHFVKESKQDESGMPNNRFLAERTGGTYSTLKVQPAELEDSGVYFCASSQALGSTGELFFGEGSRLTVL.

The DNA of the CDR3 is TGTGCCAGCTCACCACGGGGGCTTTGGGATAGCGAGCAGTACTTC. Its translation is CASSPRGLWDSEQYF. The chain joins TRBV18 to TRBJ2-7, with D tentatively TRBD1 (6 bases). CDR3 length: 15 residues. Trimming left V 1 base short and J 6 bases short, with 16 bases between. Germline loops: CDR1 KGHSH, CDR2 LQKENI. The variable domain in full, completed from reference TRBV18 and TRBJ2-7, reads NAGVMQNPRHLVRRRGQEARLRCSPMKGHSHVYWYRQLPEEGLKFMVYLQKENIIDESGMPKERFSAEFPKEGPSILRIQQVVRGDSAAYFCASSPRGLWDSEQYFGPGTRLTVT.

This CDR3 is CAWSGGVQTQYF. The DNA of the CDR3 is TGTGCCTGGTCCGGGGGGGTGCAGACCCAGTACTTC. The rearrangement links TRBV30 to TRBJ2-5; 8 nucleotides align to TRBD2. The CDR3 contains 12 residues. Germline V gene data show CDR1 as GTSNPN and CDR2 as SVGIG (reference sequence). Trimming cost V 5 bases and J 6 bases; bases outside gene matches: 5.

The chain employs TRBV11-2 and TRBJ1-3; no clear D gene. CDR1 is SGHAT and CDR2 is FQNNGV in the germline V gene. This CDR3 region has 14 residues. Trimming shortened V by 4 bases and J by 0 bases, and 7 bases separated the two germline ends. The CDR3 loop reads CASSSRSSGNTIYF. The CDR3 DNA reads TGTGCCAGCAGCTCCCGGAGCTCTGGAAACACCATATATTTT.

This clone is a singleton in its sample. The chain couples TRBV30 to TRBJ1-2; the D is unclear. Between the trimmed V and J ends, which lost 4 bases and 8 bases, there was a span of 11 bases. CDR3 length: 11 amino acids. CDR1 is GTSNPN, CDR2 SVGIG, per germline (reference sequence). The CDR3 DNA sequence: TGTGCCTGGACGGACGTTGGAGGCTACACCTTC. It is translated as CAWTDVGGYTF. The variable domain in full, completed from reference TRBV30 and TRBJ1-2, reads SQTIHQWPATLVQPVGSPLSLECTVEGTSNPNLYWYRQAAGRGLQLLFYSVGIGQISSEVPQNLSASRPQDRQFILSSKKLLLSDSGFYLCAWTDVGGYTFGSGTRLTVV.

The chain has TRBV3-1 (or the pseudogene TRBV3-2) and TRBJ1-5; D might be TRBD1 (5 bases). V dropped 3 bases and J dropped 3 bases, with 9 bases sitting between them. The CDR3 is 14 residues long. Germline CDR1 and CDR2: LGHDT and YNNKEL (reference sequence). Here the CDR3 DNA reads TGTGCCAGCAGCCATGACAGACCCAATCAGCCCCAGCATTTT. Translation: CASSHDRPNQPQHF.

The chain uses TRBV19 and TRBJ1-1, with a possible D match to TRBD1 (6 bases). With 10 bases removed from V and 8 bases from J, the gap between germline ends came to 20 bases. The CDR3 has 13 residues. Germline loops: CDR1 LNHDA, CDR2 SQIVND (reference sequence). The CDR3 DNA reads TGTGCCACGTACGACGGGACAAAACTGGAAGCTTTCTTT. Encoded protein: CATYDGTKLEAFF.

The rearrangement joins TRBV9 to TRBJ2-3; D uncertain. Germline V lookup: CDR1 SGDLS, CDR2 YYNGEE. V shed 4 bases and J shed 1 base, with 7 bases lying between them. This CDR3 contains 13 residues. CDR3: CASSPPGTDTQYF. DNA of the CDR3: TGTGCCAGCAGCCCCCCAGGCACAGATACGCAGTATTTT.

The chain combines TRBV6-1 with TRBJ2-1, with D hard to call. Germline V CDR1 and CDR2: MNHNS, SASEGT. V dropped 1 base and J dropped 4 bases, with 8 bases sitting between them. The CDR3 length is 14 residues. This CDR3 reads CASSEDPEYNEQFF. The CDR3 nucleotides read TGTGCCAGCAGTGAAGATCCGGAATACAATGAGCAGTTCTTC.

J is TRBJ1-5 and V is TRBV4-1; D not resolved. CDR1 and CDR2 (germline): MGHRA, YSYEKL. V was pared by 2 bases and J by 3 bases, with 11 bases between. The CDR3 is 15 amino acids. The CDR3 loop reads CASSQPALNNQPQHF. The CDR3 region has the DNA TGCGCCAGCAGCCAACCGGCATTGAACAATCAGCCCCAGCATTTT.

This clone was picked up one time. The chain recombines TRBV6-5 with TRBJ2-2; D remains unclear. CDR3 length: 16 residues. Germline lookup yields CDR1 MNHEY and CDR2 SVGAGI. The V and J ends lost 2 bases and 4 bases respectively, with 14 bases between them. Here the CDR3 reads CASSYASTRSTGELFF. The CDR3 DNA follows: TGTGCCAGCAGTTACGCGTCAACCAGGAGCACCGGGGAGCTGTTTTTT.

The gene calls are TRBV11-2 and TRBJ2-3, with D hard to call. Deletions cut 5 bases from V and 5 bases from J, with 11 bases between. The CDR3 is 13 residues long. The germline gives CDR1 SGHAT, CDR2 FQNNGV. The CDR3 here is CASSLQYGDTQYF. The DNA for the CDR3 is TGTGCCAGCAGCCTCCAATACGGAGATACGCAGTATTTT.

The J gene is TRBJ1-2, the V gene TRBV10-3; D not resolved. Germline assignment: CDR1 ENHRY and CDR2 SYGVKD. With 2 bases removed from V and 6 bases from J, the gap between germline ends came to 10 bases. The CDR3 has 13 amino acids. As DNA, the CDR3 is TGTGCCATCAGTGAGAATTCCAAGGATGGCTACACCTTC. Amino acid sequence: CAISENSKDGYTF.

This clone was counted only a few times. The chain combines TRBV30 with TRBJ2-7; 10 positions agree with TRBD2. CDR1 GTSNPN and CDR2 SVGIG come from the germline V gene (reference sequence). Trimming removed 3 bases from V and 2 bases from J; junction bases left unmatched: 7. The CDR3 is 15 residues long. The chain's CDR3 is CAWRRASGGPYEQYF. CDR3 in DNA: TGTGCCTGGAGGCGTGCTAGCGGGGGCCCCTACGAGCAGTACTTC.

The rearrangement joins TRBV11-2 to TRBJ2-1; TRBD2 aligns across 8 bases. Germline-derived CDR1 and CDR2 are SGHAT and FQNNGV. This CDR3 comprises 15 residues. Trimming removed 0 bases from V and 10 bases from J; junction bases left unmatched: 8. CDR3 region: CASSLEGLGVAEQFF. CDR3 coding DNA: TGTGCCAGCAGCTTAGAGGGACTAGGGGTGGCGGAGCAGTTCTTC.

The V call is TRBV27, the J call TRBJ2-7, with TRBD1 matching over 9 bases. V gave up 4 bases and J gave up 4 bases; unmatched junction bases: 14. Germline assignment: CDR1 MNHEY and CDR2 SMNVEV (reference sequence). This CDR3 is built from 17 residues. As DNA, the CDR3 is TGTGCCAGCAGTTCCGGCGCCGGGACAGGGCAGCGTTACGAGCAGTACTTC. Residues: CASSSGAGTGQRYEQYF.

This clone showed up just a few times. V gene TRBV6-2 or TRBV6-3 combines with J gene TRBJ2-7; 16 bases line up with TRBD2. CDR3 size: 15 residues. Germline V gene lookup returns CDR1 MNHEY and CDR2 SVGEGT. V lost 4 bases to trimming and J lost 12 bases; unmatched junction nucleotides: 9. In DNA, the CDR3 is TGTGCCAGCAGTTCGACCGGGACTAGCGGGAGGGCCCGGTACTTC. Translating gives CASSSTGTSGRARYF.

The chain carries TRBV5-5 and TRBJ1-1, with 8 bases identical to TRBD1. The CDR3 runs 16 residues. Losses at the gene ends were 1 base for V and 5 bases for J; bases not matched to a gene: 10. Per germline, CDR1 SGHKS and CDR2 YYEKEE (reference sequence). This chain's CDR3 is CASSLLSGGAGTEAFF. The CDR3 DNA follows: TGTGCCAGCAGCTTGTTATCAGGGGGCGCGGGTACTGAAGCTTTCTTT.

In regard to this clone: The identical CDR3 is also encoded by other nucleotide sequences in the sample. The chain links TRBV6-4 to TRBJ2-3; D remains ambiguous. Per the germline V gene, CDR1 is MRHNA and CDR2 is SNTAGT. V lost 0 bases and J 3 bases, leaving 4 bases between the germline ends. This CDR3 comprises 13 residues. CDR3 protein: CASSDSETDTQYF. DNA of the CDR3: TGTGCCAGCAGTGACTCGGAAACAGATACGCAGTATTTT.

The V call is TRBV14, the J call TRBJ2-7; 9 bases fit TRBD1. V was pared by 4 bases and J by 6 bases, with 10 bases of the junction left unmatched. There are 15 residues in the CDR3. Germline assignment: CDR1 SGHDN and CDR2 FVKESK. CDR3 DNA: TGTGCCAGCAGCCGGACTACGGGACAGGGCGGCGAGCAGTACTTC. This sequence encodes CASSRTTGQGGEQYF.

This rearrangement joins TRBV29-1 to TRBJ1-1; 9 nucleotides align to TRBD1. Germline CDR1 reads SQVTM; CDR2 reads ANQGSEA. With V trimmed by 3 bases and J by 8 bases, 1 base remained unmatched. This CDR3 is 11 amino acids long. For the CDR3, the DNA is TGCAGCGTTGATACAGGGGGCGAAGCTTTCTTT. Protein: CSVDTGGEAFF. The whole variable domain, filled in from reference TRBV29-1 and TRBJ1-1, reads SAVISQKPSRDICQRGTSLTIQCQVDSQVTMMFWYRQQPGQSLTLIATANQGSEATYESGFVIDKFPISRPNLTFSTLTVSNMSPEDSSIYLCSVDTGGEAFFGQGTRLTVV.

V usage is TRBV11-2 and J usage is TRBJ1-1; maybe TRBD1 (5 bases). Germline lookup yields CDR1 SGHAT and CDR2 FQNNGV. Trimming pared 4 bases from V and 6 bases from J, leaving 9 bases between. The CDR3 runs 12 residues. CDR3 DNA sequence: TGTGCCAGCAGCTCTCAGGGCCCTGAAGCTTTCTTT. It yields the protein CASSSQGPEAFF.